The next 18 T cell receptor beta chains were all read from a single sample in a study of blood T cell repertoires in COVID-19 (TCRdb year 2020). Libraries came from the immunoSEQ multiplex PCR assay. TCRdb's version of the immuneACCESS table is confined to in-frame rearrangements and falls short of the full clone set. An unresolved V gene accounts for under half of the shortfall where checked; the remainder is of unknown origin. A total of hundreds of thousands of clones appear in this sample, under 90% of them only once. Under 7.5% of the sample lies in the top ten. Sample: peripheral blood. These TCRs come from a man in his sixties who had recovered from COVID-19.

The chain combines TRBV6-2 or TRBV6-3 with TRBJ2-7, with D tentatively TRBD1 (6 bases). Trimming took off 4 bases at V and 1 base at J, with 11 bases between the two ends. The CDR3 extends over 14 amino acids. Germline assignment: CDR1 MNHEY and CDR2 SVGEGT. CDR3 DNA: TGTGCCAGCAGTTGGGGACAACCATCCTACGAGCAGTACTTC. Translating gives CASSWGQPSYEQYF.

This chain joins TRBV29-1 and TRBJ2-3, with D perhaps TRBD2 (5 bases). Germline V CDR1 and CDR2: SQVTM, ANQGSEA. The CDR3 contains 13 residues. The V and J ends lost 7 bases and 2 bases respectively, with 13 bases between them. Here the CDR3 DNA reads TGCAGCGCCCGAGGGTGGGCCACAGATACGCAGTATTTT. This translates into CSARGWATDTQYF.

The chain combines TRBV19 with TRBJ1-1; no reliable D call. Trimming removed 1 base from V and 4 bases from J, with 10 bases in between. The CDR3 consists of 14 residues. Looked up from germline, CDR1 is LNHDA and CDR2 is SQIVND (reference sequence). As DNA, the CDR3 is TGTGCCAGTAGTATAGTTCCGGGGTTCACTGAAGCTTTCTTT. Translated, it gives CASSIVPGFTEAFF.

This sequence joins TRBV27 and TRBJ2-7, with D tentatively TRBD1 (5 bases). Trimming stripped 6 bases from V and 0 bases from J, with 9 bases between. CDR1 MNHEY and CDR2 SMNVEV come from the germline V gene (reference sequence). There are 13 residues in the CDR3. The CDR3 here is CASRTAPSYEQYF. The CDR3 nucleotides are TGTGCCAGCAGGACAGCTCCCTCCTACGAGCAGTACTTC.

This chain connects TRBV19 to TRBJ2-3, with TRBD2 matching over 7 bases. This CDR3 is 14 amino acids long. The germline V gene encodes CDR1 LNHDA and CDR2 SQIVND (reference sequence). J gave up 1 base and V 5 bases, and 3 bases lay outside the gene matches. CDR3 protein: CASSVSGGTDTQYF. CDR3 DNA sequence: TGTGCCAGTAGTGTGAGCGGGGGCACAGATACGCAGTATTTT.

This chain uses TRBV18 with TRBJ2-5; 11 nucleotides align to TRBD1. CDR1 is KGHSH and CDR2 is LQKENI in the germline V gene. The CDR3 totals 15 residues. J lost 5 bases, V lost 5 bases, and 7 bases had no gene match. CDR3 residues: CASSTDRGRTETQYF. The CDR3 region has the DNA TGTGCCAGCTCAACGGACAGGGGGCGGACGGAGACCCAGTACTTC.

V usage is TRBV5-1 and J usage is TRBJ1-2, with TRBD1 matching over 10 bases. V lost 4 bases, J lost 7 bases, and 7 bases stayed unmatched. This CDR3 is built from 14 residues. Germline V gene lookup returns CDR1 SGHRS and CDR2 YFSETQ. CDR3 region: CASSGTGARVGYTF. In DNA, the CDR3 is TGCGCCAGCAGCGGGACAGGGGCGAGGGTTGGCTACACCTTC.

This chain joins TRBV6-6 and TRBJ1-1; no reliable D call. Trimming shortened V by 6 bases and J by 1 base, and 15 bases separated the two germline ends. Germline V gives CDR1 MNHNY, CDR2 SVGAGI (reference sequence). This CDR3 spans 15 amino acids. DNA for the CDR3: TGTGCCAGCAGAGATTATGACACGACGAACACTGAAGCTTTCTTT. The encoded protein is CASRDYDTTNTEAFF.

The rearrangement links TRBV6-5 to TRBJ2-2; possible D gene TRBD1, 5 bases. The CDR3 is 12 residues long. Deletions cut 6 bases from V and 6 bases from J, with 8 bases between. Germline V CDR1 and CDR2: MNHEY, SVGAGI. The CDR3 DNA follows: TGTGCCAGCAGCGACAGCCCCGGGGAGCTGTTTTTT. Protein sequence: CASSDSPGELFF.

The rearrangement uses TRBV19 and TRBJ1-5, with D perhaps TRBD1 (6 bases). Per germline, CDR1 LNHDA and CDR2 SQIVND (reference sequence). This CDR3 region has 13 residues. Trimming cost V 5 bases and J 5 bases, with 10 bases left between them. The CDR3 DNA reads as TGTGCCAGTAGTTGGGCAGGGGATCAGCCCCAGCATTTT. Protein sequence: CASSWAGDQPQHF.

The chain recombines TRBV5-4 with TRBJ2-1, with 8 nucleotides matching TRBD2. The germline CDR1 and CDR2 sequences are SGHNT and YYREEE (reference sequence). Losses at the gene ends were 4 bases for V and 4 bases for J; bases not matched to a gene: 10. The CDR3 spans 16 residues. The CDR3 loop is CASSRDTSGSYNEQFF. CDR3 DNA sequence: TGTGCCAGCAGCCGGGACACTAGCGGATCATACAATGAGCAGTTCTTC.

The chain has TRBV6-2 or TRBV6-3 and TRBJ2-5; TRBD2 agrees at 7 bases. V lost 4 bases, J lost 0 bases, and 8 bases stayed unmatched. CDR1 and CDR2 (germline): MNHEY, SVGEGT. The CDR3 is made up of 16 amino acids. This CDR3 is CASSFFSGQYQETQYF. The CDR3 DNA reads as TGTGCCAGCAGTTTTTTTAGCGGGCAGTACCAAGAGACCCAGTACTTC.

This chain connects TRBV2 to TRBJ2-5; D unresolved. The CDR3 totals 12 residues. The germline gives CDR1 SNHLY, CDR2 FYNNEI. The V and J ends lost 4 bases and 5 bases respectively, with 8 bases between them. CDR3 in DNA: TGTGCCAGCAGTGGGGCCCCGGAGACCCAGTACTTC. Its translation: CASSGAPETQYF. The whole variable domain, remainder taken from reference TRBV2 and TRBJ2-5, is EPEVTQTPSHQVTQMGQEVILRCVPISNHLYFYWYRQILGQKVEFLVSFYNNEISEKSEIFDDQFSVERPDGSNFTLKIRSTKLEDSAMYFCASSGAPETQYFGPGTRLLVL.

This clone was counted a few times. The chain couples TRBV3-1 (or the pseudogene TRBV3-2) to TRBJ2-3; 12 bases fit TRBD2. The CDR3 loop spans 18 amino acids. Trimming took 1 base from V and 6 from J; bases not matched to a gene: 11. Germline V CDR1 and CDR2: LGHDT, YNNKEL (reference sequence). CDR3 amino acids: CASSQGLAGGVLSDTQYF. As DNA, the CDR3 is TGTGCCAGCAGCCAAGGCCTAGCGGGAGGGGTCCTCTCCGATACGCAGTATTTT.

The V gene is TRBV11-2, the J gene TRBJ1-1, with D possibly TRBD1 on 6 matching bases. Trimming pared 3 bases from V and 5 bases from J, leaving 16 bases between. Germline V gives CDR1 SGHAT, CDR2 FQNNGV. The CDR3 extends over 15 amino acids. Here the CDR3 DNA reads TGTGCCAGCAGCTTCACCGGGGGGGCATCAACTGAAGCTTTCTTT. This sequence encodes CASSFTGGASTEAFF. The full variable domain, with the rest looked up from reference TRBV11-2 and TRBJ1-1, is EAGVAQSPRYKIIEKRQSVAFWCNPISGHATLYWYQQILGQGPKLLIQFQNNGVVDDSQLPKDRFSAERLKGVDSTLKIQPAKLEDSAVYLCASSFTGGASTEAFFGQGTRLTVV.

The chain joins TRBV27 to TRBJ2-1; TRBD2 matches at 14 bases. V lost 6 bases to trimming and J lost 6 bases; unmatched junction nucleotides: 19. The CDR3 is 20 residues long. Per germline, CDR1 MNHEY and CDR2 SMNVEV (reference sequence). CDR3 in amino acids: CASRPQSPGTSGSSRNEQFF. DNA for the CDR3: TGTGCCAGCAGACCCCAATCCCCTGGGACTAGCGGGAGCTCCCGCAATGAGCAGTTCTTC.

The sample holds one count of this clone. The gene calls are TRBV4-3 and TRBJ2-2, with TRBD1 matching over 9 bases. Germline V gene lookup returns CDR1 LGHNA and CDR2 YSLEER. The CDR3 is made up of 13 amino acids. The V segment lost 4 bases and the J segment 8 bases; nucleotides outside the gene matches: 2. For the CDR3, the DNA is TGCGCCAGCAGCCGGGGACAGGGTGGGGAGCTGTTTTTT. Translated, it gives CASSRGQGGELFF.

V gene TRBV3-1 (or the pseudogene TRBV3-2) combines with J gene TRBJ1-2; possible D gene TRBD1, 5 bases. The germline V gene encodes CDR1 LGHDT and CDR2 YNNKEL (reference sequence). Trimming pared 4 bases from V and 7 bases from J, leaving 16 bases between. The CDR3 loop spans 14 amino acids. The CDR3 bases are TGTGCCAGCAGCCCCACCCTGATGGGGGGTGGCTACACCTTC. Translated, it gives CASSPTLMGGGYTF.